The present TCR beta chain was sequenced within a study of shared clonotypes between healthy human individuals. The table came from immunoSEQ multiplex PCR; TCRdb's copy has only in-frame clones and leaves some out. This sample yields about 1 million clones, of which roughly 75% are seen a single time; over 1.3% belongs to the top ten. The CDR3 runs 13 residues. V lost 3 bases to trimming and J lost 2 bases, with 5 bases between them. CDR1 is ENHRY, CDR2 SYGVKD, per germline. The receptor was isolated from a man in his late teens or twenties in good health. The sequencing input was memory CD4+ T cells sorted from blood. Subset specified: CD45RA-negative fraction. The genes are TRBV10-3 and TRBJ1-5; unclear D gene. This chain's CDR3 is CAISDGGNQPQHF. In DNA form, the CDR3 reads TGTGCCATCAGTGACGGGGGCAATCAGCCCCAGCATTTT.